The 4 T cell receptor beta chains listed next were all sequenced from one sample in a study of T cell responses to AZD1222 COVID-19 vaccine (dated by TCRdb to the early 2020s). Receptor libraries were prepared by the immunoSEQ multiplex PCR assay. Held by TCRdb, this immuneACCESS table contains in-frame sequences only and omits some clones. Under half of the omission traces to an unresolved V gene where checked; the cause of the rest is unknown. The table for this sample lists around 76,000 clones; about 88% of them were counted only once. The ten biggest clones cover about 13% of the sample. Read against the paper, the sample's time point label means: baseline before first vaccination. Sequenced material: peripheral blood, taken on day 0 of AZD1222 vaccination. The origin of the receptors is an adult in good health.

V and J are TRBV6-6 and TRBJ2-7; TRBD1 matches 9 bases. The germline CDR1 and CDR2 sequences are MNHNY and SVGAGI (reference sequence). The CDR3 runs 13 residues. V lost 8 bases and J lost 2; bases outside the gene matches: 4. This CDR3 reads CASRDRAPYEQYF. The CDR3 DNA sequence: TGTGCCAGCCGGGACAGGGCGCCCTACGAGCAGTACTTC.

This chain uses TRBV5-5 with TRBJ2-3; D is unclear. The CDR3 sequence is 15 residues long. Per germline, CDR1 SGHKS and CDR2 YYEKEE (reference sequence). V was clipped by 1 base and J by 0 bases, with 9 bases between them. The CDR3 nucleotides read TGTGCCAGCAGCTTGCGGCAGCTTAGCACAGATACGCAGTATTTT. Translation: CASSLRQLSTDTQYF.

The chain recombines TRBV4-2 with TRBJ1-4; 8 nucleotides match TRBD1. The CDR3 contains 15 residues. CDR1 is LGHNA, CDR2 YNFKEQ, per germline. With 5 bases clipped from V and 5 bases from J, the junction kept 7 bases outside the gene matches. This chain's CDR3 is CASSYGQGLNEKLFF. DNA of the CDR3: TGTGCCAGCAGCTACGGACAGGGTTTAAATGAAAAACTGTTTTTT.

This clone was counted ten times or more. The rearrangement joins TRBV11-2 to TRBJ1-6; D remains unclear. V was trimmed by 5 bases and J by 2 bases, leaving 4 bases between them. Germline loops: CDR1 SGHAT, CDR2 FQNNGV. This CDR3 has 13 amino acids. In nucleotides, the CDR3 is TGTGCCAGCAGCCCGGCCTATAATTCACCCCTCCACTTT. Protein: CASSPAYNSPLHF. Looking up the rest from reference TRBV11-2 and TRBJ1-6 gives the full variable domain: EAGVAQSPRYKIIEKRQSVAFWCNPISGHATLYWYQQILGQGPKLLIQFQNNGVVDDSQLPKDRFSAERLKGVDSTLKIQPAKLEDSAVYLCASSPAYNSPLHFGNGTRLTVT.